The T cell receptor (beta chain) under discussion was sequenced for a study of shared T cell receptors in the human thymus. The ends were cut back, 0 bases at V and 0 bases at J, with 17 bases in the middle. Germline loops: CDR1 GTSNPN, CDR2 SVGIG (reference sequence). The CDR3 loop spans 17 amino acids. TCRdb keeps only in-frame clones here, not all; method: immunoSEQ multiplex PCR. The table records approximately 400,000 clones, 85% to 95% of them present only once. Material for sequencing was thymocytes. V usage is TRBV30 and J usage is TRBJ1-1; D gene ambiguous. This receptor was identified in a human donor. DNA of the CDR3: TGTGCCTGGAGTGTACGTGGGTTAAACTGGGTGAACACTGAAGCTTTCTTT. As protein: CAWSVRGLNWVNTEAFF. Full variable domain (rest looked up from reference TRBV30 and TRBJ1-1): SQTIHQWPATLVQPVGSPLSLECTVEGTSNPNLYWYRQAAGRGLQLLFYSVGIGQISSEVPQNLSASRPQDRQFILSSKKLLLSDSGFYLCAWSVRGLNWVNTEAFFGQGTRLTVV.